Listed below are T cell receptor beta chains from one sample, sequenced in a study of T cells in Graves' hyperthyroidism and ophthalmopathy. TCRdb re-called the multiplex PCR reads with MiXCR, one entry per CDR3 protein. The sample carries hundreds of thousands of distinct CDR3 sequences, approximately 16% recorded once. The sequenced sample consisted of blood. These receptor sequences come from a man between 40 and 49 years old with Graves' hyperthyroidism. Each CDR3 is given without its conserved first and last residue. Fields, in order: V gene, clone size, J gene, CDR3 protein. A clone size is listed for some rows: how often the clone was seen (once, few, many), or a class if it is expanded.

TRBV7-2	NA	TRBJ2-1	ASSLNPDRGNEQF
TRBV2	many	TRBJ1-5	ASSEYGPGNQPQH
TRBV6-1	few	TRBJ1-2	ASSEGRTET
TRBV28	many	TRBJ1-5	ASSPFRVGNQPQH
TRBV7-9	many	TRBJ1-4	ASSSPDQSGGEKLF
TRBV5-1	many	TRBJ2-7	ASRWGGPGSYEQY
TRBV24-1	few	TRBJ1-2	ATSDSRGRGSYGYT
TRBV28	few	TRBJ2-2	ASSPLLGELF
TRBV19	NA	TRBJ1-2	ASSIRSVYGYT
TRBV12-3/TRBV12-4	many	TRBJ2-2	ASSLGFGGELF
TRBV18	many	TRBJ1-1	ASSPTGGDTEAF
TRBV11-2	many	TRBJ2-2	ASSLDLWTGELF
TRBV12-3/TRBV12-4	NA	TRBJ2-3	ASSLPPPRTGGVSTDTQY
TRBV30	many	TRBJ1-1	AWSGPLVGNTEAF
TRBV20-1	many	TRBJ1-5	SAWTGRQPQH
TRBV9	many	TRBJ2-1	ASSVADRGWHNEQF
TRBV2	many	TRBJ2-1	ASSDWTNSYNEQF
TRBV6-6	many	TRBJ2-1	ASSYSPTSYNEQF
TRBV28	many	TRBJ1-6	ASTDTYNSPLH
TRBV4-1	NA	TRBJ2-1	ASSQGRGPSYNEQF
TRBV7-3	many	TRBJ2-3	ASSLRLTGTDTQY
TRBV20-1	many	TRBJ2-7	SARDPGQGSYEQY
TRBV18	many	TRBJ1-2	ASSPGAINYGYT
TRBV9	NA	TRBJ2-2	ASSVRAATNTGELF
TRBV5-1	NA	TRBJ2-3	ASSSDRVLDTQY
TRBV12-3/TRBV12-4	few	TRBJ2-7	ASSSGGPREQY
TRBV20-1	many	TRBJ2-3	SASVAATDTQY
TRBV5-8	many	TRBJ1-1	ASSQQTPRGANTEAF
TRBV2	many	TRBJ1-2	ASRSPGTGYGYT
TRBV7-2	NA	TRBJ2-3	ASSTKTSGGAADTQY
TRBV29-1	many	TRBJ1-5	SVATGGVDQPQH
TRBV28	many	TRBJ1-5	ASSDRYSNQPQH
TRBV28	many	TRBJ1-1	ASSSLVTEVNTEAF
TRBV6-1	many	TRBJ2-7	ASSPGDSESYEQY
TRBV2	many	TRBJ1-2	ASSEVGSAVEEASYGYT
TRBV7-6	NA	TRBJ1-3	ASSLAPGGGNTIY
TRBV6-2/TRBV6-3	many	TRBJ2-1	ASSYVTVYNEQF
TRBV20-1	NA	TRBJ2-1	SATTPWTSSYNEQF
TRBV14	NA	TRBJ2-2	ASSQDGSRPWNTGELF
TRBV20-1	many	TRBJ1-5	SVSPRFSNQPQH
TRBV6-1	many	TRBJ1-5	ASSQVFGTGEGQPQH
TRBV4-3	few	TRBJ2-7	ASSQFWQVTYEQY
TRBV3-1	NA	TRBJ2-5	ASKLDSGGAETQY
TRBV5-4	few	TRBJ2-3	ASSSQGAVPDTQY
TRBV16	NA	TRBJ1-4	ASSRNRGEKLF
TRBV4-3	many	TRBJ1-1	ASSQPQGRDTEAF
TRBV20-1	many	TRBJ2-1	SARARGFYNEQF
TRBV18	many	TRBJ1-6	ASSPTGAPMDSPLH
TRBV28	many	TRBJ1-1	ASSRYTQLNTEAF
TRBV7-2	many	TRBJ2-7	ASSEFDEQY
TRBV9	many	TRBJ2-3	ASSVSGTTTDTQY
TRBV7-9	many	TRBJ2-3	ASSLLDREADTQY